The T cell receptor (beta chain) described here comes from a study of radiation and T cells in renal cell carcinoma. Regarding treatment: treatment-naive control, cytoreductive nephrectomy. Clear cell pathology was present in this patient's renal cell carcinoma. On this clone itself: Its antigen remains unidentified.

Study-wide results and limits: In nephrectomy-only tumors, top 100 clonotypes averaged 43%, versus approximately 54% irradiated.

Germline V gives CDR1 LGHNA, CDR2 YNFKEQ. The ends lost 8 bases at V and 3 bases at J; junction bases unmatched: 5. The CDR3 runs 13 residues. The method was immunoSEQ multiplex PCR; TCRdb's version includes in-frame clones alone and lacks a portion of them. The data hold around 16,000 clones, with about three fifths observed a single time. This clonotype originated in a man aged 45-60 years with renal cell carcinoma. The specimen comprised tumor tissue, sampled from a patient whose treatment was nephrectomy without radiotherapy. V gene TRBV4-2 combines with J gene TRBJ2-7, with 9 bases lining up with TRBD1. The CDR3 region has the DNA TGTGCCAGCCAAGGGACAGGGTACTACGAGCAGTACTTC. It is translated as CASQGTGYYEQYF.